This entry lists 7 T cell receptor beta chains sequenced from one sample in a study of T cells expressing NK-cell markers. TCRdb reworked the 5' RACE reads into one entry per CDR3 protein, no DNA. Its listing shows roughly 350,000 distinct CDR3 sequences. The sample taken for sequencing was blood T cells: a sorted CD56 or NKG2C T cell subset, CD4+ or CD8+ T cells, or bulk PBMC T cells (not recorded which). All receptors derive from a man aged 18-75 years in good health.

The gene calls are TRBV7-9 and TRBJ2-7; the TCRdb call, TRBD1, lacks DNA for checking. The CDR3 is 14 residues long. Germline V gives CDR1 SEHNR, CDR2 FQNEAQ (reference sequence). This CDR3 reads CASNLGQGTYEQYF.

This chain links TRBV20-1 with TRBJ1-6; TCRdb outputs TRBD1, but without DNA this stays unchecked. From germline, CDR1 is DFQATT and CDR2 SNEGSKA (reference sequence). The CDR3 spans 13 residues. The CDR3 here is CSAPEDSSSPLHF.

The genes are TRBV5-1 and TRBJ1-2; TCRdb selects TRBD1, and the lack of DNA leaves this call unchecked. Per germline, CDR1 SGHRS and CDR2 YFSETQ. This CDR3 region has 12 residues. The CDR3: CASSSPGSGYTF.

The V call is TRBV20-1, the J call TRBJ1-1; TCRdb selects TRBD1, and the lack of DNA leaves this call unchecked. The CDR3 runs to 15 residues. CDR1 DFQATT and CDR2 SNEGSKA come from the germline V gene (reference sequence). CDR3 residues: CSARDRPVRDRAAFF.

The rearrangement uses TRBV12-5 and TRBJ1-6; absent DNA, TCRdb's TRBD1 call cannot be checked. Germline assignment: CDR1 LGHNT and CDR2 FRNRAP. This CDR3 has 15 residues. The CDR3 here is CASGLGTGDNSPLHF. Complete variable domain (other parts from reference TRBV12-5 and TRBJ1-6): DARVTQTPRHKVTEMGQEVTMRCQPILGHNTVFWYRQTMMQGLELLAYFRNRAPLDDSGMPKDRFSAEMPDATLATLKIQPSEPRDSAVYFCASGLGTGDNSPLHFGNGTRLTVT.

This rearrangement joins TRBV6-5 to TRBJ1-6. The CDR3 is 14 amino acids. Germline V gene sequence: CDR1 MNHEY, CDR2 SVGAGI. This chain's CDR3 is CASSYPTPSSPLHF.

The V gene is TRBV18, the J gene TRBJ2-7; the D gene TCRdb calls, TRBD1, cannot be checked with no DNA. Per germline, CDR1 KGHSH and CDR2 LQKENI. The CDR3 spans 14 residues. This chain's CDR3 is CASQGTGGSYEQYF.